The sample holds a few counts of the clone carrying this T cell receptor beta chain. This specimen belongs to a study of blood T cell repertoires in COVID-19. Study-wide context: T cells, B-cell-depleted T cells, or PBMCs provided the cDNA or gDNA that served as material.

Seattle researchers signed up patients amid active infection and tracked them longitudinally. Per the study methods: Using reference gene primer amplification, nucleated cell counts were estimated. Profiled with immunoSEQ multiplex PCR; TCRdb holds only in-frame clones, not every one. The V and J calls and clone size come from that table; D and trimming were worked out from the DNA. The table lists 200,000 to 250,000 clones, 70% to 90% of them singletons. This TCR derives from a man younger than 45 with COVID-19, enrolled during active disease. The specimen sequenced was peripheral blood.

The CDR3, as DNA: TGTGCCAGCAGTGTGAGTAAAGGGGGTCAGGAGACCCAGTACTTC. Its translation is CASSVSKGGQETQYF. V is TRBV2 and J is TRBJ2-5; a weak D match, TRBD1 (6 bases). CDR1 and CDR2 (germline): SNHLY, FYNNEI. Between the trimmed V and J ends, which lost 4 bases and 5 bases, there was a span of 17 bases. The CDR3 extends over 15 amino acids.